Each of the 21 T cell receptor beta chains below was sequenced from the same sample in a study of blood T cell repertoires in COVID-19. Generated by immunoSEQ multiplex PCR, the TCRdb table keeps only in-frame clones and is missing some. Here the sample spans roughly 66,000 clones, 82% being singletons. Sequenced material: peripheral blood. These receptors were collected from a man in his sixties with acute or convalescent COVID-19.

The chain is built from TRBV5-4 and TRBJ2-2; no reliable D call. CDR3 length: 15 residues. V lost 4 bases and J lost 1, with 11 bases in between. Germline V CDR1 and CDR2: SGHNT, YYREEE (reference sequence). The CDR3 sequence: CASSPRLRNTGELFF. In nucleotides, the CDR3 is TGTGCCAGCAGCCCTCGACTGAGGAACACCGGGGAGCTGTTTTTT.

The chain is built from TRBV6-6 and TRBJ2-2; D is possibly TRBD2 (6 bases). The CDR3 sequence is 16 residues long. CDR1 is MNHNY, CDR2 SVGAGI, per germline (reference sequence). The ends were cut back, 2 bases at V and 1 base at J, with 11 bases in the middle. The CDR3 coding sequence is TGTGCCAGCAGTTACACCCCCGGGGGGAACACCGGGGAGCTGTTTTTT. Translated: CASSYTPGGNTGELFF.

This chain uses TRBV18 with TRBJ1-1, with D unresolved. V was shortened by 2 bases and J by 5 bases, with 12 bases between the two germline ends. CDR3 size: 14 residues. In germline, CDR1 is KGHSH, CDR2 LQKENI. The CDR3 DNA follows: TGTGCCAGCTCACCAGAGGGAGGGTTAACTGAAGCTTTCTTT. Encoded protein: CASSPEGGLTEAFF.

This clone was seen a few times. This chain links TRBV7-2 with TRBJ1-3; perhaps TRBD1 as D (5 bases). Trimming took off 5 bases at V and 0 bases at J, with 11 bases between the two ends. The CDR3 is 15 residues long. The germline V gene has CDR1 SGHTA and CDR2 FQGNSA. CDR3 region: CASSPPQGSGNTIYF. In DNA, the CDR3 is TGTGCCAGCAGCCCCCCGCAGGGCTCTGGAAACACCATATATTTT.

CDR3 sequence (DNA): TGTGCCAGCAGTGAGGGGGCTCCATCTGGGGCCAACGTCCTGACTTTC. Protein sequence: CASSEGAPSGANVLTF. V and J are TRBV6-1 and TRBJ2-6; possibly TRBD1 for D (6 bases). The V end lost 3 bases, the J end lost 1 base, and 10 bases lay between the germline ends. The CDR3 spans 16 residues. The V gene's germline CDR1 is MNHNS and CDR2 SASEGT.

The genes are TRBV6-2 or TRBV6-3 and TRBJ1-2, with D possibly TRBD1 on 6 matching bases. V lost 6 bases, J lost 3 bases, and 20 bases lay in between. Germline V gene data show CDR1 as MNHEY and CDR2 as SVGEGT. CDR3 length: 16 residues. The CDR3 loop reads CASSRTGRGNYYGYTF. DNA for the CDR3: TGTGCCAGCAGCCGAACGGGCAGGGGAAATTACTATGGCTACACCTTC.

This CDR3 is CASTYRGDQPQHF. In DNA form, the CDR3 reads TGTGCCAGCACCTACAGGGGGGATCAGCCCCAGCATTTT. This rearrangement joins TRBV12-3 or TRBV12-4 to TRBJ1-5; TRBD1 agrees at 8 bases. V trimming: 7 bases; J trimming: 5 bases; junction bases outside the gene matches: 4. This CDR3 is built from 13 residues.

This rearrangement joins TRBV7-2 to TRBJ2-2; weak D call: TRBD2 (5 bases). V was clipped by 6 bases and J by 5 bases, with 19 bases between them. The CDR3 spans 16 residues. Per germline, CDR1 SGHTA and CDR2 FQGNSA. As DNA, the CDR3 is TGTGCCAGCAGTCCGGCTGGGAGCTCGGTGACCGGGGAGCTGTTTTTT. Translation: CASSPAGSSVTGELFF.

The chain carries TRBV5-5 and TRBJ1-6; D may be TRBD1 (5 bases). The CDR3 covers 15 residues. CDR1 is SGHKS, CDR2 YYEKEE, per germline (reference sequence). With 0 bases removed from V and 7 bases from J, the gap between germline ends came to 11 bases. The CDR3 DNA reads as TGTGCCAGCAGCTTGGATAACAGGTTCAATTCACCCCTCCACTTT. Encoded protein: CASSLDNRFNSPLHF.

The rearrangement links TRBV18 to TRBJ2-1, with D tentatively TRBD1 (5 bases). The CDR3 is made up of 17 amino acids. Trimming took off 3 bases at V and 0 bases at J, with 15 bases between the two ends. Germline CDR1 KGHSH, CDR2 LQKENI. CDR3: CASSPIMDIASYNEQFF. CDR3 bases: TGTGCCAGCTCACCTATTATGGACATCGCCTCCTACAATGAGCAGTTCTTC.

The rearrangement joins TRBV19 to TRBJ2-1; 7 bases line up with TRBD2. The CDR3 is made up of 15 amino acids. Per germline, CDR1 LNHDA and CDR2 SQIVND (reference sequence). V lost 3 bases and J lost 4; bases outside the gene matches: 6. The CDR3: CASSIALAVYNEQFF. The CDR3 bases are TGTGCCAGTAGTATCGCGCTAGCGGTGTACAATGAGCAGTTCTTC.

The chain recombines TRBV5-6 with TRBJ1-1, with D possibly matching TRBD1 (6 bases). Germline values: CDR1 SGHDT, CDR2 YYEEEE. This CDR3 comprises 14 residues. Between the trimmed V and J ends, which lost 3 bases and 1 base, there was a span of 10 bases. CDR3 amino acids: CASSYSDRNTEAFF. DNA of the CDR3: TGTGCCAGCAGCTATTCGGACAGGAACACTGAAGCTTTCTTT.

The rearrangement uses TRBV27 and TRBJ1-2, with 7 bases identical to TRBD1. Unmatched junction bases numbered 11, after V lost 6 bases and J lost 4 bases. The CDR3 spans 15 residues. Germline lookup yields CDR1 MNHEY and CDR2 SMNVEV (reference sequence). The chain's CDR3 is CASRPDRDSSYGYTF. The CDR3 DNA sequence: TGTGCCAGCAGGCCCGACCGGGACAGCAGCTATGGCTACACCTTC.

The CDR3 spells CASSPTPGDMRSNQPQHF. The CDR3 nucleotides read TGTGCCAGCAGTCCCACCCCCGGGGACATGAGAAGCAATCAGCCCCAGCATTTT. This sequence joins TRBV6-2 or TRBV6-3 and TRBJ1-5, with a tentative D call TRBD1 (6 bases). Germline CDR1 reads MNHEY; CDR2 reads SVGEGT. Trimming removed 5 bases from V and 1 base from J, with 21 bases in between. CDR3 length: 18 residues.

This clone was seen just once. The rearrangement joins TRBV2 to TRBJ1-5; unclear D gene. V was shortened by 1 base and J by 8 bases, with 9 bases between the two germline ends. This CDR3 has 13 amino acids. Germline loops: CDR1 SNHLY, CDR2 FYNNEI. CDR3 sequence: CASSEVRVEPQHF. In DNA, the CDR3 is TGTGCCAGCAGTGAAGTGAGGGTGGAGCCCCAGCATTTT.

The chain recombines TRBV14 with TRBJ1-1; no clear D gene. The germline gives CDR1 SGHDN, CDR2 FVKESK. The CDR3 is 13 residues long. Trimming cost V 5 bases and J 0 bases, with 7 bases left between them. Here the CDR3 reads CASSVSMNTEAFF. CDR3 bases: TGTGCCAGCAGCGTAAGCATGAACACTGAAGCTTTCTTT.

CDR3 sequence reads: CASSRDRYTDTQYF. The CDR3 region has the DNA TGTGCCAGCAGCCGGGACAGATACACAGATACGCAGTATTTT. This chain joins TRBV3-1 (or the pseudogene TRBV3-2) and TRBJ2-3, with 7 bases fitting TRBD1. Per germline, CDR1 LGHDT and CDR2 YNNKEL (reference sequence). The V gene end was trimmed by 4 bases and the J gene end by 2 bases; junction bases not matched to a gene: 3. This CDR3 is built from 14 residues.

CDR3 DNA sequence: TGTGCCAGTACGGTAGGACAAAACACAGATACGCAGTATTTT. It specifies CASTVGQNTDTQYF. The gene calls are TRBV7-2 and TRBJ2-3, with D possibly matching TRBD1 (5 bases). The germline V gene encodes CDR1 SGHTA and CDR2 FQGNSA. This CDR3 region has 14 residues. V lost 9 bases and J 2 bases, leaving 15 bases between the germline ends.

The J gene is TRBJ1-3, the V gene TRBV19; no reliable D call. The CDR3 runs to 18 residues. CDR1 and CDR2 from the germline V gene are LNHDA and SQIVND (reference sequence). The V end was cut by 8 bases, the J end by 0 bases, with 23 bases between. This CDR3 reads CASVVRGDRIPSGNTIYF. The CDR3 DNA follows: TGTGCCAGTGTCGTTCGAGGCGACCGTATACCCTCTGGAAACACCATATATTTT.

For the CDR3, the DNA is TGTGCCAGCAGTCACAGGACTAGCGGGGGGCTACTCGGATCGGACGAGCAGTACTTC. Its protein is CASSHRTSGGLLGSDEQYF. The V and J genes are TRBV6-2 or TRBV6-3 and TRBJ2-7, with 14 positions matching TRBD2. The V segment lost 5 bases and the J segment 5 bases; nucleotides outside the gene matches: 17. Germline CDR1 reads MNHEY; CDR2 reads SVGEGT. The CDR3 sequence is 19 residues long.

J is TRBJ1-5 and V is TRBV6-1; 8 nucleotides align to TRBD1. CDR3 length equals 15 residues. Germline CDR1 and CDR2: MNHNS and SASEGT. The V and J ends lost 2 bases and 6 bases, in that order; junction bases with no gene match: 6. The CDR3 here is CASSESAGGGQPQHF. CDR3 nucleotides: TGTGCCAGCAGTGAAAGTGCAGGGGGCGGTCAGCCCCAGCATTTT.